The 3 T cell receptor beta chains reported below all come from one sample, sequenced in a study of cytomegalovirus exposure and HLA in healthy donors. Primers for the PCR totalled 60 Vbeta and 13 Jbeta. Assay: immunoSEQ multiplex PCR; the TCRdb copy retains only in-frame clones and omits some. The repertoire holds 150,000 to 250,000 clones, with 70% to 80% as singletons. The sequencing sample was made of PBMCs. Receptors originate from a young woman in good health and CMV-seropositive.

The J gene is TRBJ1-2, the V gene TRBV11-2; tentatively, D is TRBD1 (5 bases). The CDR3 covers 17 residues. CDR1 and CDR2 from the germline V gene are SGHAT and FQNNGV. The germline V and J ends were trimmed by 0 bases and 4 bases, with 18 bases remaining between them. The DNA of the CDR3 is TGTGCCAGCAGCTTAGATCTAGGGGCAGCACGTGGCTATGGCTACACCTTC. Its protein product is CASSLDLGAARGYGYTF.

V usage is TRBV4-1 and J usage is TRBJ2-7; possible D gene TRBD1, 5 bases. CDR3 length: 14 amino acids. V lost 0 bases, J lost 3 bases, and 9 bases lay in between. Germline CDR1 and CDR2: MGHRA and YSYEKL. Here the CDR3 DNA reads TGCGCCAGCAGCCAAGATAGGGGCCGCTACGAGCAGTACTTC. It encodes CASSQDRGRYEQYF.

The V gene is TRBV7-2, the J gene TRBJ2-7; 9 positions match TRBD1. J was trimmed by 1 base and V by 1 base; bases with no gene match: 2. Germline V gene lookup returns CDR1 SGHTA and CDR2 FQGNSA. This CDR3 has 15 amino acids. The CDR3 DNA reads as TGTGCCAGCAGCTTAGTAGGGACAGGGTCCTACGAGCAGTACTTC. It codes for CASSLVGTGSYEQYF.